This T cell receptor (beta chain) emerged from a study of cytomegalovirus exposure and HLA in healthy donors. CDR1 SQVTM and CDR2 ANQGSEA come from the germline V gene. The length of the CDR3 is 14 residues. The germline V and J ends were trimmed by 6 bases and 3 bases, with 15 bases remaining between them. PCR involved 60 Vbeta and 13 Jbeta primers. Sequencing used immunoSEQ multiplex PCR; TCRdb keeps in-frame clones, though not all of them. In total, the table holds 100,000 to 150,000 clones. The chain employs TRBV29-1 and TRBJ1-3; no reliable D call. This sequence was found in a woman in her thirties or forties in good health and CMV-seropositive. The sequencing input was PBMCs. In DNA form, the CDR3 reads TGCAGCGTCTCACTCATGGCGGGTGGAAACACCATATATTTT. This sequence encodes CSVSLMAGGNTIYF.